The 20 T cell receptor beta chains reported below all come from one sample, sequenced in a study of T cell responses to AZD1222 COVID-19 vaccine. The repertoire was sequenced with immunoSEQ multiplex PCR; TCRdb's copy has only in-frame clones and lacks some. The sample yields under 150,000 clones, under 95% seen once. The sample was peripheral blood, taken on day 0 of AZD1222 vaccination. These receptors were taken from an adult in good health.

There are a few counts of this clone. J is TRBJ1-1 and V is TRBV6-5; D is unclear. The germline V and J ends were trimmed by 2 bases and 2 bases, with 9 bases remaining between them. CDR1 MNHEY and CDR2 SVGAGI come from the germline V gene. This CDR3 is built from 14 residues. The CDR3 reads CASSYSGSNTEAFF. CDR3 in DNA: TGTGCCAGCAGTTACAGCGGGTCCAACACTGAAGCTTTCTTT.

The chain uses TRBV6-1 and TRBJ1-6, with 7 nucleotides matching TRBD1. V shed 3 bases, J shed 7 bases, and the junction held 3 bases outside the gene matches. Germline loops: CDR1 MNHNS, CDR2 SASEGT. CDR3 size: 14 residues. The CDR3 sequence is CASSESRGNSPLHF. For the CDR3, the DNA is TGTGCCAGCAGTGAGAGCAGGGGGAATTCACCCCTCCACTTT.

The rearrangement links TRBV15 to TRBJ1-2, with TRBD1 matching 7 bases. There are 12 residues in the CDR3. Trimming removed 7 bases from V and 8 bases from J; junction bases left unmatched: 7. Germline V gives CDR1 LNHNV, CDR2 YYDKDF (reference sequence). This CDR3 is CATTQTGRGYTF. CDR3 DNA sequence: TGTGCCACCACCCAGACAGGGCGGGGCTACACCTTC.

Only one count was recorded for this clone. The V and J genes are TRBV11-2 and TRBJ1-2; D may be TRBD1 (5 bases). This CDR3 has 12 residues. Germline CDR1 is SGHAT and CDR2 is FQNNGV. V was trimmed by 6 bases and J by 7 bases, leaving 12 bases between them. The DNA for the CDR3 is TGTGCCAGCAGTATGGGGGGAAGTGGCTACACCTTC. It is translated as CASSMGGSGYTF.

The chain links TRBV29-1 to TRBJ2-2; TRBD1 agrees at 8 bases. Germline V gene lookup returns CDR1 SQVTM and CDR2 ANQGSEA. This CDR3 contains 15 residues. The junction had 11 bases not matched to a gene; V was cut back by 8 bases and J by 3 bases. CDR3 protein: CSLVGDRPYTGELFF. The CDR3 DNA follows: TGCAGCCTTGTGGGGGACAGGCCCTACACCGGGGAGCTGTTTTTT.

The chain joins TRBV6-1 to TRBJ1-2; D remains unclear. V lost 6 bases and J 5 bases, leaving 19 bases between the germline ends. CDR1 is MNHNS and CDR2 is SASEGT in the germline V gene. This CDR3 spans 15 amino acids. Written as DNA, the CDR3 is TGTGCCAGCAGGAGAAGGAGGGAGGAGGCGTATGGCTACACCTTC. Its protein is CASRRRREEAYGYTF.

The chain carries TRBV20-1 and TRBJ1-1; D is unclear. This CDR3 region has 11 residues. The V gene lost 3 bases and the J gene lost 5 bases, with 7 bases spanning the gap. CDR1 DFQATT and CDR2 SNEGSKA come from the germline V gene (reference sequence). The CDR3 DNA reads TGCAGTGCTAGGTCGTCGACTGAAGCTTTCTTT. It codes for CSARSSTEAFF.

This clone has just one count. The CDR3 DNA reads TGTGCCAGCACATCCCGCGGGGCAGTAAACACTGAAGCTTTCTTT. Protein: CASTSRGAVNTEAFF. The chain recombines TRBV7-8 with TRBJ1-1, with D tentatively TRBD1 (5 bases). Trimming removed 7 bases from V and 2 bases from J, with 17 bases in between. The length of the CDR3 is 15 residues. Germline V gene lookup returns CDR1 SGHVS and CDR2 FQNEAQ.

The gene calls are TRBV5-1 and TRBJ1-4; no definite D call. This CDR3 comprises 16 residues. Germline V gene data show CDR1 as SGHRS and CDR2 as YFSETQ. Trimming left V 0 bases short and J 6 bases short, with 15 bases between. In DNA form, the CDR3 reads TGCGCCAGCAGCTTGGATGGTCCGGGCCGATATGAAAAACTGTTTTTT. As protein: CASSLDGPGRYEKLFF.

This chain joins TRBV6-5 and TRBJ1-2; 12 bases are shared with TRBD1. Germline V gene sequence: CDR1 MNHEY, CDR2 SVGAGI. The CDR3 length is 15 residues. V lost 6 bases to trimming and J lost 5 bases; unmatched junction nucleotides: 7. Written as DNA, the CDR3 is TGTGCCAGCAGCCCGGGACAGGGGGCAAAATATGGCTACACCTTC. Its translation is CASSPGQGAKYGYTF.

V and J are TRBV9 and TRBJ1-1; unclear D gene. The CDR3 extends over 14 amino acids. Germline-derived CDR1 and CDR2 are SGDLS and YYNGEE. Trimming took 0 bases from V and 4 from J, leaving 10 bases between them. The CDR3 nucleotides read TGTGCCAGCAGCGTAGCGGGTTGGAGCACTGAAGCTTTCTTT. The encoded protein is CASSVAGWSTEAFF.

The chain is built from TRBV7-9 and TRBJ1-4; D not certain. The CDR3 is 15 residues long. V lost 4 bases, J lost 1 base, and 10 bases lay in between. The germline V gene encodes CDR1 SEHNR and CDR2 FQNEAQ (reference sequence). The CDR3 loop reads CASSSPLRTNEKLFF. In DNA, the CDR3 is TGTGCCAGCAGCTCTCCCCTCCGAACTAATGAAAAACTGTTTTTT.

V usage is TRBV18 and J usage is TRBJ2-2, with D possibly TRBD2 on 5 matching bases. This CDR3 contains 14 residues. CDR1 and CDR2 (germline): KGHSH, LQKENI. Trimming left V 3 bases short and J 2 bases short, with 7 bases between. CDR3 loop: CASSPGLNTGELFF. The CDR3 nucleotides read TGTGCCAGCTCACCTGGACTTAACACCGGGGAGCTGTTTTTT. The full variable domain, rest sourced from reference TRBV18 and TRBJ2-2, is NAGVMQNPRHLVRRRGQEARLRCSPMKGHSHVYWYRQLPEEGLKFMVYLQKENIIDESGMPKERFSAEFPKEGPSILRIQQVVRGDSAAYFCASSPGLNTGELFFGEGSRLTVL.

The CDR3 coding sequence is TGCGCCAGCAGCCACGATCCGATCACAGGGAGCACTGAAGCTTTCTTT. It encodes CASSHDPITGSTEAFF. The chain combines TRBV4-3 with TRBJ1-1, with D maybe TRBD1 (6 bases). Looked up from germline, CDR1 is LGHNA and CDR2 is YSLEER. V shed 3 bases and J shed 4 bases, with 18 bases lying between them. The CDR3 length is 16 residues.

This sequence joins TRBV7-8 and TRBJ2-5; the match to TRBD1 covers 10 bases. V trimming: 7 bases; J trimming: 4 bases; junction bases outside the gene matches: 6. The length of the CDR3 is 14 residues. Germline V lookup: CDR1 SGHVS, CDR2 FQNEAQ. In nucleotides, the CDR3 is TGTGCCAGCACCCGGGACAGGGGTCGAGAGACCCAGTACTTC. Its protein product is CASTRDRGRETQYF. The whole variable domain, remainder taken from reference TRBV7-8 and TRBJ2-5, is GAGVSQSPRYKVAKRGQDVALRCDPISGHVSLFWYQQALGQGPEFLTYFQNEAQLDKSGLPSDRFFAERPEGSVSTLKIQRTQQEDSAVYLCASTRDRGRETQYFGPGTRLLVL.

This clone was recorded once. This sequence joins TRBV7-3 and TRBJ2-3; D gene uncertain. The V gene's germline CDR1 is SGHTA and CDR2 FQGTGA. The ends were cut back, 6 bases at V and 2 bases at J, with 9 bases in the middle. The CDR3 consists of 13 residues. The CDR3 loop reads CASSGRPTDTQYF. The CDR3 DNA reads TGTGCCAGCAGTGGGCGCCCCACAGATACGCAGTATTTT.

This clone was counted once. The V call is TRBV7-8, the J call TRBJ2-1; the match to TRBD2 covers 11 bases. Germline values: CDR1 SGHVS, CDR2 FQNEAQ. This CDR3 comprises 17 residues. J lost 4 bases, V lost 1 base, and 6 bases had no gene match. CDR3: CASSLDPLAGGYNEQFF. The CDR3 coding sequence is TGTGCCAGCAGCTTAGACCCCCTAGCGGGGGGTTACAATGAGCAGTTCTTC.

Here the CDR3 DNA reads TGTGCCAGCAGGCGGGCGGGGGGAAGGGGCACCGGGGAGCTGTTTTTT. As protein: CASRRAGGRGTGELFF. The chain employs TRBV27 and TRBJ2-2; 8 positions match TRBD2. This CDR3 spans 16 amino acids. V lost 6 bases to trimming and J lost 4 bases; unmatched junction nucleotides: 10. The germline gives CDR1 MNHEY, CDR2 SMNVEV (reference sequence).

The chain employs TRBV29-1 and TRBJ2-2, with 11 nucleotides matching TRBD2. The CDR3 is 15 residues long. After removal of 7 bases from V and 7 bases from J, the junction contained 11 bases not matched to a gene. Germline CDR1 reads SQVTM; CDR2 reads ANQGSEA. CDR3 sequence reads: CSALDSGRGDGELFF. CDR3 sequence (DNA): TGCAGCGCTCTCGATAGCGGGAGGGGGGACGGGGAGCTGTTTTTT.

The V and J genes are TRBV5-1 and TRBJ2-7, with TRBD2 matching 15 bases. V shed 0 bases and J 2 bases; nucleotides not matched to a gene: 6. Germline loops: CDR1 SGHRS, CDR2 YFSETQ. The CDR3 runs to 18 residues. This CDR3 reads CASSLVSGLAGGPYEQYF. The CDR3 DNA reads TGCGCCAGCAGCTTGGTGTCGGGACTAGCGGGAGGCCCCTACGAGCAGTACTTC.